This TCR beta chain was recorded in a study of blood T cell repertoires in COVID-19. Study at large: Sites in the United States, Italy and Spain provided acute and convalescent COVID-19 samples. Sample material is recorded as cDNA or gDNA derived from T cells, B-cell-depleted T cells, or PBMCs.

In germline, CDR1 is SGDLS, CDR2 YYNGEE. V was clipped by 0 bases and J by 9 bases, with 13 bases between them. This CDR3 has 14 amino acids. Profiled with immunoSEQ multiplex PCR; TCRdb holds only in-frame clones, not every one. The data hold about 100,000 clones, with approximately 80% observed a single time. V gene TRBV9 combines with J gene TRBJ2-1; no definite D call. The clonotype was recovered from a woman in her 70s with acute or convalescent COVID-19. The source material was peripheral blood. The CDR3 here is CASSVGTGYGEQFF. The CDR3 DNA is TGTGCCAGCAGCGTAGGTACCGGGTACGGTGAGCAGTTCTTC.